This TCR beta chain was sequenced for a study of blood T cell dynamics during melanoma immunotherapy. Study-wide background: Standard first-line treatment here was pembrolizumab or nivolumab plus ipilimumab in metastatic melanoma.

Sample time point: week 3, after first cycle of checkpoint inhibitor. Patients with prior systemic cancer treatment, concomitant immunosuppressants, or other active malignancies were excluded. The data were produced by immunoSEQ multiplex PCR, yet TCRdb's version contains in-frame clones alone and is incomplete. Here the sample spans several thousand clones, about 83% being singletons. Sequencing was performed on blood, taken from a patient treated with checkpoint blockade. The clonotype originates from a human donor with melanoma.

The CDR3, as DNA: TGTGCCAGCAGGGCAGGGACATCCACTGGAAACACCATATATTTT. Translating gives CASRAGTSTGNTIYF. The chain employs TRBV6-1 and TRBJ1-3; possibly TRBD1 for D (6 bases). V lost 6 bases and J 2 bases, leaving 14 bases between the germline ends. The germline gives CDR1 MNHNS, CDR2 SASEGT. The CDR3 is made up of 15 amino acids.